This T cell receptor beta chain was sequenced during a study of T cell clones after liver transplantation. Profiling relied on immunoSEQ multiplex PCR, and the TCRdb table lists in-frame clones only, not all of them. Of over 45,000 clones in the sample, roughly 70% were seen once. This TCR was recovered from a human patient who received a liver transplant. Some T cells may arise from the graft donor. The sequencing used CD4+ T cells from blood, collected approximately 52 months after liver transplant.

The CDR3: CASSTNPGTQETQYF. The CDR3 nucleotides read TGTGCCAGTAGTACAAATCCCGGGACGCAAGAGACCCAGTACTTC. This chain links TRBV19 with TRBJ2-5, with D tentatively TRBD1 or TRBD2 (5 bases each). The CDR3 loop spans 15 amino acids. Germline lookup yields CDR1 LNHDA and CDR2 SQIVND (reference sequence). V was trimmed by 4 bases and J by 2 bases, leaving 14 bases between them.